This T cell receptor beta chain was profiled in a study of blood T cell repertoires in COVID-19. About the research overall: Collection of acute and convalescent COVID-19 samples took place in the United States, Italy and Spain. Sample material is recorded as cDNA or gDNA derived from T cells, B-cell-depleted T cells, or PBMCs.

V was clipped by 5 bases and J by 4 bases, with 18 bases between them. Germline V gene lookup returns CDR1 SGHNT and CDR2 YYREEE (reference sequence). The CDR3 runs to 15 residues. This table comes from immunoSEQ multiplex PCR, and its TCRdb copy is limited to in-frame clones, with some not included. The sample yields 300,000 or so clones, roughly 80% seen once. The chain employs TRBV5-4 and TRBJ1-2; D call uncertain. The sample was peripheral blood. The TCR comes from a woman aged 50 to 65 with active or convalescent COVID-19. The chain's CDR3 is CASRPRGLLSYGYTF. Written as DNA, the CDR3 is TGTGCCAGCAGGCCCCGCGGTCTCCTATCCTATGGCTACACCTTC.